This T cell receptor beta chain comes out of a study of blood T cell repertoires in COVID-19. Whole-study context: T cells, B-cell-depleted T cells, or PBMCs supplied cDNA or gDNA.

The V gene's germline CDR1 is LNHDA and CDR2 SQIVND (reference sequence). V shed 5 bases and J 3 bases; nucleotides not matched to a gene: 7. The CDR3 consists of 14 residues. In the original workflow: The assay estimated nucleated cells by amplifying reference gene primers. TCRdb's table, derived via immunoSEQ multiplex PCR, lists solely in-frame clones and lacks some. The V and J calls and clone size are taken from that table; D and trimming were inferred from the DNA. The top ten clones hold about 10% of a sample with 150,000 to 200,000 clones, approximately 82% of them seen once. V usage is TRBV19 and J usage is TRBJ2-7; 7 bases match TRBD2. This receptor was obtained from a woman aged 80 or over with active or convalescent COVID-19. The sequenced sample was peripheral blood. The DNA for the CDR3 is TGTGCCAGTAGTCCGGGGGGATTCGACTACGAGCAGTACTTC. Amino acids: CASSPGGFDYEQYF.